Below, one T cell receptor (beta chain) is given with its context. Its antigen is undetermined. The entry originates in a study of cytomegalovirus exposure and HLA in healthy donors. General study results and limits: Donors belonging to an Asian-associated ancestry cluster reportedly showed fewer N-insertions in productive TCRs than the roughly 670-donor mean, according to what a later analysis found. The classifier reportedly diagnosed cytomegalovirus status with high specificity and sensitivity.

Amplification used 60 Vbeta primers and 13 Jbeta primers. Some clones are missing from TCRdb's copy, which holds only in-frame ones; the method was immunoSEQ multiplex PCR. The sample data list some 84,000 clones. This sequence originates from a man in his fifties or sixties in good health and CMV-seronegative. The sequenced sample was PBMCs.

CDR3 sequence (DNA): TGTGCCAGCAGAGGGACAGGGGGACTGTTGCGCGAGCAGTACTTC. It specifies CASRGTGGLLREQYF. The rearrangement links TRBV2 to TRBJ2-7, with 11 bases lining up with TRBD1. Germline assignment: CDR1 SNHLY and CDR2 FYNNEI. With V trimmed by 6 bases and J by 6 bases, 10 bases remained unmatched. This CDR3 has 15 amino acids.